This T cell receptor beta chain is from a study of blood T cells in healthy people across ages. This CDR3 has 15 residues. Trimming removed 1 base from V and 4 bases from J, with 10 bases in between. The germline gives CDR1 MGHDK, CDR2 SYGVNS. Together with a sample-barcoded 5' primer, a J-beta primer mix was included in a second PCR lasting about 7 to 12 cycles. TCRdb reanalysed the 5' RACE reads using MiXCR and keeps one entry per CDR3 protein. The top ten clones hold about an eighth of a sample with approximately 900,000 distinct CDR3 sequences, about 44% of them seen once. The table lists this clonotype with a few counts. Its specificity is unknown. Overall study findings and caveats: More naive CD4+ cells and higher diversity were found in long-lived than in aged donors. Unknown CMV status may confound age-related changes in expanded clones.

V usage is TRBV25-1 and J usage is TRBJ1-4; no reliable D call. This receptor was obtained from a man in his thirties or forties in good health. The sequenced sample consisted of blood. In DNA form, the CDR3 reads TGTGCCAGCAGTGAATCAATAGGGCTTAATGAAAAACTGTTTTTT. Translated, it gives CASSESIGLNEKLFF.